Below, one T cell receptor (beta chain) is given with its context. Its antigen remains undetermined. The record has no base qualities; no much larger clone is one base away. The sample's time point label, decoded: cycle 2 day 1 (C2D1) of nivolumab. All trial patients had relapsed after autologous stem cell transplantation, with cohorts A, B and C differing in prior brentuximab vedotin exposure. The trial cohort was composed of about 60 patients with relapsed/refractory classical Hodgkin lymphoma, for whom complete response, partial response or progressive disease was recorded as best overall response. Trial patients were treated with single-agent nivolumab in the multi-cohort phase II CheckMate 205 trial. An independent review committee assessed best overall response by applying the 2007 International Working Group response criteria. Trial PBMCs were collected just before the start of nivolumab (C1D1) and during therapy at cycle 2 day 1 and cycle 4 day 1. After peripheral blood was drawn into 8 mL Vacutainer Cell Preparation Tubes, PBMCs were isolated by centrifugation and then cryopreserved.

The sample originates from a study of PD-1 blockade in classical Hodgkin lymphoma (dated by TCRdb to between 2020 and 2021). Concerning the study at large: Nivolumab dosing was 3 mg/kg intravenously every 2 weeks, continuing until either disease progression or unacceptable toxicity. To define a peripheral blood immune signature of response to PD-1 blockade in classical Hodgkin lymphoma, the study combined TCR beta sequencing with CyTOF. The paper as a whole reports these results and caveats: Only a single clinical trial cohort was studied, and what caused the repertoire differences, possibly disease activity or prior therapy, remained undefined. Patients starting nivolumab less than 1 year after ASCT had lower diversity and were excluded from later analyses to avoid confounding by immune reconstitution. Trial patients achieving complete response had baseline diversity similar to newly diagnosed patients, whereas partial responders and progressors had significantly lower diversity. CD4+ but not CD8+ TCR diversity rose significantly by C4D1 (p=0.0027 vs p=0.16), most apparent in complete responders (p=0.02). Baseline TCR diversity was reported to be lower in newly diagnosed patients than in healthy donors, and even lower in relapsed/refractory patients.

The Qiagen DNeasy kit was used to extract genomic DNA both from unsorted PBMCs and from the negatively selected CD4+ and CD8+ fractions. TCR beta CDR3 regions were amplified by immunoSEQ multiplex PCR using primers annealing to V and J segments. A synthetic immune receptor repertoire was used to minimize amplification bias, and any remaining bias was removed computationally after sequencing. On the study's bioinformatics: Custom Python scripts were used to quantify repertoire diversity as the Shannon entropy index. Unsorted, CD4+ and CD8+ repertoires were analyzed separately, except for combined analyses in which CD4+ and CD8+ sequences were merged in silico. A clone was considered expanded if an increase in frequency of at least 2-fold after treatment relative to C1D1 was found, and a pseudocount of 0.5 was applied to clones undetected at baseline. Clones with 0 or 1 copy at C1D1 were defined as singleton clones, while clones with 2 or more copies were defined as non-singleton clones. Clones expanded in unsorted samples were annotated as CD4+, CD8+ or unknown by matching protein sequences in sorted samples from the same patient. Wilcoxon tests on paired samples were used to test changes in diversity from C1D1 to C4D1. This immuneACCESS table, as held by TCRdb, lists in-frame sequences with V and J called but not all clones. Of the missing ones, under half trace to an unresolved V gene in checked studies; the others have no known cause. The DNA gave D and trimming, while V, J and clone size come from that table. The sample has approximately 150,000 clones on record, 78% of them singletons. The top ten constitute about 9.2% of the sample.

V is cut by 6 bases and J by 3 bases, and the space between the germline ends is 14 bases. Per the germline V gene (reference sequence), MNHNY is the CDR1 and SVGAGI is the CDR2. The CDR3 sequence holds 14 residues, the cysteine and phenylalanine included. Only the CDR3 DNA is retained, 42 bases long and in frame from the first base. The clonotype originates from a human donor with classical Hodgkin lymphoma. Rearrangement joined TRBV6-6 to TRBJ1-2; a confident D gene designation cannot be given. The sample in question was peripheral blood mononuclear cells (PBMCs), obtained before the second cycle of nivolumab. The CDR3 reads as follows: CASSLRGADYGYTF. The bases are TGTGCCAGCAGCCTTCGTGGCGCGGACTATGGCTACACCTTC.